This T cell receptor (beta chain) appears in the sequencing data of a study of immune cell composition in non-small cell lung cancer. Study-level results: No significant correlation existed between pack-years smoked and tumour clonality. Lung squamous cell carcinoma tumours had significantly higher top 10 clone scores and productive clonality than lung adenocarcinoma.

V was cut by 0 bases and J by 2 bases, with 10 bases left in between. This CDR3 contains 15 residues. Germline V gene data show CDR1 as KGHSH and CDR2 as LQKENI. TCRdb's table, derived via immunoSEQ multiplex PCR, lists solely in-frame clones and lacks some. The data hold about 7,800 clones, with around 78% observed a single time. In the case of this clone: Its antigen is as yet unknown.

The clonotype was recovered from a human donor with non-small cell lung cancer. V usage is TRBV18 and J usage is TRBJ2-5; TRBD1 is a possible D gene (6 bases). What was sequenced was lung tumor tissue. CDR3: CASSPPADRQETQYF. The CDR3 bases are TGTGCCAGCTCACCACCCGCGGACAGACAAGAGACCCAGTACTTC.